This entry concerns a single TCR beta chain. Its antigen is still unknown. The table came from immunoSEQ multiplex PCR; TCRdb's copy has only in-frame clones and leaves some out. The data contain under 250,000 clones, approximately 90% of them seen just once; the ten biggest clones take up under 3%. Treatment: roughly 19 received Ad26.COV2.S at low or high dose, single or two shots; about 5 received placebo; per-sample allocation not given. Each sample was drawn 63 days after the first injection (of vaccine or placebo). From germline, CDR1 is MNHEY and CDR2 SMNVEV (reference sequence). The germline V and J ends were trimmed by 0 bases and 0 bases, with 7 bases remaining between them. This CDR3 is built from 15 residues. The data are from a study of Ad26.COV2.S vaccination and SARS-CoV-2 variants. About the research overall: Enrollment placed the donor in the COV1001 Ad26.COV2.S trial arm. Donor got 5x10^10 or 1x10^11 viral particles of Ad26.COV2.S.

Study-level findings and limits: Placebo recipients trailed vaccine recipients in spike-specific TCR breadth.

The source was peripheral blood, collected in a trial of Ad26.COV2.S vaccine versus placebo. This receptor was identified in a person between 18 and 60 years old who received the Ad26.COV2.S COVID-19 vaccine or a placebo. The chain links TRBV27 to TRBJ2-3; no definite D call. Here the CDR3 DNA reads TGTGCCAGCAGTTTATCGGCTGGAAGCACAGATACGCAGTATTTT. It encodes CASSLSAGSTDTQYF.